A single sample is the source of the 18 T cell receptor beta chains below, sequenced in a study of blood T cell repertoires in COVID-19. TCRdb's copy holds only in-frame clones and misses some; the assay was immunoSEQ multiplex PCR. Of about 250,000 clones in the sample, around four fifths were seen once. The specimen was peripheral blood. The receptors were sampled from a middle-aged man with active or convalescent COVID-19.

This clone turned up a few times. This sequence joins TRBV7-2 and TRBJ1-2; TRBD1 matches at 10 bases. Germline V gene sequence: CDR1 SGHTA, CDR2 FQGNSA. The CDR3 is made up of 15 amino acids. Trimming at V came to 5 bases and at J to 5 bases, leaving 8 bases not matched to a gene. CDR3 sequence (DNA): TGTGCCAGCAGCCCAAGGACAGGGGGAGCATATGGCTACACCTTC. Its translation is CASSPRTGGAYGYTF.

This clone was picked up a small number of times. The V call is TRBV24-1, the J call TRBJ1-2; TRBD1 aligns across 11 bases. The CDR3 is 16 amino acids. J gave up 6 bases and V 7 bases, and 12 bases lay outside the gene matches. The V gene's germline CDR1 is KGHDR and CDR2 SFDVKD. The CDR3 region is CATSNSRTGGWDGYTF. In DNA, the CDR3 is TGTGCCACCAGCAATTCCCGGACAGGGGGCTGGGATGGCTACACCTTC.

The genes are TRBV4-1 and TRBJ2-1; D remains unclear. V dropped 0 bases and J dropped 9 bases, with 15 bases sitting between them. Germline CDR1 MGHRA, CDR2 YSYEKL. CDR3 length: 15 residues. CDR3 amino acids: CASSQETGGLIEQFF. The CDR3 DNA reads TGCGCCAGCAGCCAAGAAACCGGTGGGCTGATTGAGCAGTTCTTC.

This sequence joins TRBV19 and TRBJ1-1; D unclear. V was clipped by 3 bases and J by 10 bases, with 15 bases between them. There are 13 residues in the CDR3. Per the germline V gene, CDR1 is LNHDA and CDR2 is SQIVND (reference sequence). CDR3 sequence reads: CASSIFLAAGAFF. The CDR3 DNA follows: TGTGCCAGTAGTATCTTCCTGGCTGCGGGAGCTTTCTTT.

The genes are TRBV5-1 and TRBJ1-6, with unresolved D. V was cut by 0 bases and J by 8 bases, with 9 bases left in between. The germline V gene encodes CDR1 SGHRS and CDR2 YFSETQ. The CDR3 has 14 amino acids. CDR3 protein: CASSLDLTDSPLHF. The CDR3 DNA reads TGCGCCAGCAGCTTGGACCTAACGGATTCACCCCTCCACTTT. The variable domain in full, with the rest retrieved from reference TRBV5-1 and TRBJ1-6, is KAGVTQTPRYLIKTRGQQVTLSCSPISGHRSVSWYQQTPGQGLQFLFEYFSETQRNKGNFPGRFSGRQFSNSRSEMNVSTLELGDSALYLCASSLDLTDSPLHFGNGTRLTVT.

The chain couples TRBV20-1 to TRBJ1-1; D is unresolved. The CDR3 consists of 11 residues. Germline V gene sequence: CDR1 DFQATT, CDR2 SNEGSKA (reference sequence). V was trimmed by 2 bases and J by 8 bases, leaving 9 bases between them. DNA for the CDR3: TGCAGTGCTAGACCCGGAGTGGAAGCTTTCTTT. Translation gives CSARPGVEAFF.

This rearrangement joins TRBV13 to TRBJ2-7; tentative D call: TRBD1 (6 bases). The CDR3 totals 14 residues. V was clipped by 1 base and J by 3 bases, with 10 bases between them. Germline CDR1 PRHDT, CDR2 FYEKMQ (reference sequence). The CDR3 region has the DNA TGTGCCAGCAGCTTAGAGGGGACACTCTACGAGCAGTACTTC. This translates into CASSLEGTLYEQYF.

To note about this clone: Relative to the germline gene, one junction end is altered; a read error may explain this. V is TRBV7-7 and J is TRBJ2-1; 12 bases agree with TRBD2. This CDR3 comprises 16 residues. The germline gives CDR1 SSHAT, CDR2 FNYEAQ (reference sequence). CDR3 coding DNA: TGTGCTAGCAGCCCTACCTTGCTAGCGGGAGGGGGTGAGCAGTTCTTC. Protein sequence: CASSPTLLAGGGEQFF. The whole variable domain, remainder taken from reference TRBV7-7 and TRBJ2-1, is GAGVSQSPRYKVTKRGQDVTLRCDPISSHATLYWYQQALGQGPEFLTYFNYEAQPDKSGLPSDRFSAERPEGSISTLTIQRTEQRDSAMYRCASSPTLLAGGGEQFFGPGTRLTVL.

This chain links TRBV18 with TRBJ1-2; possible D gene TRBD1, 5 bases. Looked up from germline, CDR1 is KGHSH and CDR2 is LQKENI. V was clipped by 1 base and J by 3 bases, with 9 bases between them. This CDR3 contains 14 residues. The CDR3 protein is CASSPQTTDYGYTF. The CDR3 coding sequence is TGTGCCAGCTCACCACAAACGACAGACTATGGCTACACCTTC.

The V call is TRBV6-2 or TRBV6-3, the J call TRBJ1-3; 8 bases line up with TRBD1. This CDR3 is 16 amino acids long. J was trimmed by 5 bases and V by 2 bases; bases with no gene match: 8. Germline loops: CDR1 MNHEY, CDR2 SVGEGT. CDR3 DNA sequence: TGTGCCAGCAGTTACCGCCGCGGACAGGGCAGAAACACCATATATTTT. Translation: CASSYRRGQGRNTIYF.

The chain uses TRBV5-8 and TRBJ2-2, with 10 bases aligning to TRBD1. The CDR3 covers 15 residues. J gave up 4 bases and V 5 bases, and 5 bases lay outside the gene matches. CDR1 and CDR2 from the germline V gene are SGHTS and YDEGEE. In DNA form, the CDR3 reads TGTGCCAGCAGGGGACAGGGGATTGGCACCGGGGAGCTGTTTTTT. Translation gives CASRGQGIGTGELFF.

V usage is TRBV27 and J usage is TRBJ1-3, with TRBD1 as a possible D gene (6 bases). The CDR3 sequence is 19 residues long. Germline values: CDR1 MNHEY, CDR2 SMNVEV (reference sequence). V lost 5 bases and J lost 0, with 23 bases in between. The CDR3 loop is CASSRRAQGNLLSGNTIYF. CDR3 DNA: TGTGCCAGCAGTCGACGCGCACAGGGCAATCTCCTCTCTGGAAACACCATATATTTT.

This CDR3 is CASISTNPNEQFF. In DNA, the CDR3 is TGTGCCAGCATCAGTACCAATCCCAATGAGCAGTTCTTC. V and J are TRBV7-6 and TRBJ2-1, with D hard to call. The CDR3 sequence is 13 residues long. Trimming left V 7 bases short and J 6 bases short, with 13 bases between. Germline CDR1 is SGHVS and CDR2 is FNYEAQ.

The chain couples TRBV28 to TRBJ2-1, with D maybe TRBD2 (5 bases). V dropped 3 bases and J dropped 14 bases, with 14 bases sitting between them. CDR3 size: 12 residues. Germline CDR1 is MDHEN and CDR2 is SYDVKM. CDR3 coding DNA: TGTGCCAGCAGTTTGACCCAGGACGGGAAGTTCTTC. It yields the protein CASSLTQDGKFF.

This chain uses TRBV19 with TRBJ1-2; tentative D call: TRBD1 (5 bases). Germline V gene data show CDR1 as LNHDA and CDR2 as SQIVND (reference sequence). Trimming pared 4 bases from V and 0 bases from J, leaving 9 bases between. The CDR3 has 14 residues. CDR3 in DNA: TGTGCCAGTAGTAAAGAGACAGCTAACTATGGCTACACCTTC. Its protein is CASSKETANYGYTF.

V and J are TRBV28 and TRBJ1-4; the D gene is possibly TRBD1 (5 bases). The V and J ends lost 7 bases and 5 bases respectively, with 11 bases between them. This CDR3 contains 13 residues. The germline V gene has CDR1 MDHEN and CDR2 SYDVKM. CDR3 DNA: TGTGCCAGCATATCGGGGGAAAATGAAAAACTGTTTTTT. It translates to CASISGENEKLFF. Based on the CDR3 plus reference TRBV28 and TRBJ1-4, the full variable domain is DVKVTQSSRYLVKRTGEKVFLECVQDMDHENMFWYRQDPGLGLRLIYFSYDVKMKEKGDIPEGYSVSREKKERFSLILESASTNQTSMYLCASISGENEKLFFGSGTQLSVL.

V is TRBV19 and J is TRBJ2-7, with D possibly matching TRBD2 (6 bases). The CDR3 consists of 14 residues. CDR1 and CDR2 from the germline V gene are LNHDA and SQIVND (reference sequence). Trimming stripped 6 bases from V and 4 bases from J, with 16 bases between. As DNA, the CDR3 is TGTGCCAGTAGGTTACAGGAGGGAAATTACGAGCAGTACTTC. It codes for CASRLQEGNYEQYF. Full variable domain (rest looked up from reference TRBV19 and TRBJ2-7): DGGITQSPKYLFRKEGQNVTLSCEQNLNHDAMYWYRQDPGQGLRLIYYSQIVNDFQKGDIAEGYSVSREKKESFPLTVTSAQKNPTAFYLCASRLQEGNYEQYFGPGTRLTVT.

This clone was seen only once. V gene TRBV18 combines with J gene TRBJ1-6, with 8 bases identical to TRBD1. The germline gives CDR1 KGHSH, CDR2 LQKENI. The CDR3 runs 15 residues. V lost 5 bases, J lost 5 bases, and 5 bases stayed unmatched. This chain's CDR3 is CASSGQGSNNSPLHF. In DNA form, the CDR3 reads TGTGCCAGCTCAGGACAGGGTAGCAATAATTCACCCCTCCACTTT.